The 16 T cell receptor beta chains below all came from one sample that was sequenced in a study of tumor and adjacent non-tumor tissue in lung cancer. This sample's RNA came from whole unsorted tissue. Three rounds of nested PCR, following a modified ARM-PCR protocol, produced the TCRbeta library. TCRdb reprocessed the multiplex PCR reads with MiXCR, giving one entry per CDR3 protein. The table shows about 85,000 distinct CDR3 sequences, with 61% occurring only once. Sequenced input: lung tumor tissue. These receptors were obtained from a man between 65 and 80 years old with non-small cell lung cancer.

As concerns this clonotype: A much larger clone differs from this one at a single base, so this may be a read error. Without the conserved terminal phenylalanine or tryptophan, this CDR3 likely stems from a read error. The chain carries TRBV30 and TRBJ2-1, with TRBD2 identical over 7 bases. Trimming took 4 bases from V and 9 from J; bases not matched to a gene: 9. Germline CDR1 GTSNPN, CDR2 SVGIG (reference sequence). The CDR3 is 13 amino acids. In DNA, the CDR3 is TGTGCCTGGATCCGGGGGGTGAAGGCTGAGCAGTTCTTA. Protein sequence: CAWIRGVKAEQFL.

V gene TRBV29-1 combines with J gene TRBJ2-7; the D call may be TRBD1 or TRBD2 (6 bases each). The CDR3 spans 14 residues. The V gene lost 7 bases and the J gene lost 0 bases, with 16 bases spanning the gap. The V gene's germline CDR1 is SQVTM and CDR2 ANQGSEA. The CDR3 nucleotides read TGCAGCGCTGCTGGGGGGCCCAACTCCTACGAGCAGTACTTC. Its protein product is CSAAGGPNSYEQYF.

The chain is built from TRBV24-1 and TRBJ2-1, with TRBD1 matching over 9 bases. J lost 7 bases, V lost 3 bases, and 6 bases had no gene match. This CDR3 is built from 15 residues. In germline, CDR1 is KGHDR, CDR2 SFDVKD. CDR3 coding DNA: TGTGCCACCAGTGATCTTACAGGGGGCGCGAATGAGCAGTTCTTC. It is translated as CATSDLTGGANEQFF.

A word on this clonotype: The junction does not match germline at one end; this may be a read error. The rearrangement uses TRBV12-3 or TRBV12-4 and TRBJ2-3, with 8 bases that match TRBD2. The CDR3 sequence is 13 residues long. The CDR3, as DNA: TGTGCCAGAAAAACTAGCGGCACAGATATGCAGTATTTT. Translation gives CARKTSGTDMQYF.

As regards this clonotype: One end of the junction is discordant with germline, which a read error may explain. This rearrangement joins TRBV29-1 to TRBJ1-1; D gene unclear. Germline CDR1 is SQVTM and CDR2 is ANQGSEA. The CDR3 is 12 amino acids. In nucleotides, the CDR3 is TGCATCGTTGGTATTACGGGGTCTGAAGCTTTCTTT. Translation: CIVGITGSEAFF.

Points on this clonotype: Just one base apart from a much larger clone, this may be a read error. The genes are TRBV30 and TRBJ2-5; D is ambiguous. There are 13 residues in the CDR3. Per germline, CDR1 GTSNPN and CDR2 SVGIG (reference sequence). The germline V and J ends were trimmed by 5 bases and 3 bases, with 13 bases remaining between them. In nucleotides, the CDR3 is TGTGCCTGGGGGCTCACGTGCGAAGAGACCCAGTACTTC. Its translation: CAWGLTCEETQYF.

Details on this clonotype: The CDR3 end shows no conserved phenylalanine or tryptophan, and so a read error is likely. V is TRBV12-3 or TRBV12-4 and J is TRBJ2-1; D is uncertain. The CDR3 covers 15 residues. Trimming shortened V by 5 bases and J by 3 bases, and 14 bases separated the two germline ends. Here the CDR3 reads CASSPLSSFYNEQFL. Written as DNA, the CDR3 is TGTGCCAGCAGTCCCTTATCAAGCTTCTACAATGAGCAGTTCCTC.

This clonotype showed up many times. The gene calls are TRBV28 and TRBJ2-7; the match to TRBD1 covers 7 bases. Germline CDR1 and CDR2: MDHEN and SYDVKM. The junction had 8 bases not matched to a gene; V was cut back by 5 bases and J by 4 bases. The length of the CDR3 is 14 residues. CDR3 DNA sequence: TGTGCCAGCAGTCCTTCGGACAGGATTTACGAGCAGTACTTC. Translating it yields CASSPSDRIYEQYF.

Worth noting for this clonotype: Here the CDR3 omits its conserved ending phenylalanine or tryptophan, so a read error is the likely source. The chain is built from TRBV11-2 and TRBJ2-7; TRBD2 agrees at 8 bases. Germline V gene data show CDR1 as SGHAT and CDR2 as FQNNGV. The CDR3 loop spans 13 amino acids. For the CDR3, the DNA is TGTGCCAGGAGCTTAGGACTAGCACGCGAGCAGTACTTA. Its protein product is CARSLGLAREQYL.

Worth noting for this clonotype: This likely comes from a read error, as the CDR3 has no conserved phenylalanine or tryptophan at its end. This chain uses TRBV11-2 with TRBJ2-1; 9 bases fit TRBD2. The ends lost 5 bases at V and 6 bases at J; junction bases unmatched: 2. Germline values: CDR1 SGHAT, CDR2 FQNNGV. The CDR3 is made up of 13 amino acids. The CDR3 DNA is TGTGCCAGCAGCGAGGGACTAGCCAATGAGCAGTTCTTA. This sequence encodes CASSEGLANEQFL.

In this sample, this clonotype turned up a few times. The chain uses TRBV11-2 and TRBJ2-7; D remains unclear. CDR1 is SGHAT, CDR2 FQNNGV, per germline. Trimming took 10 bases from V and 3 from J, leaving 16 bases between them. The CDR3 is 13 amino acids. The CDR3 DNA is TGTGCCAATAGCTTAGGGAACAACTACGAGCAGTACTTC. Translated: CANSLGNNYEQYF. Variable domain in full (rest from reference TRBV11-2 and TRBJ2-7): EAGVAQSPRYKIIEKRQSVAFWCNPISGHATLYWYQQILGQGPKLLIQFQNNGVVDDSQLPKDRFSAERLKGVDSTLKIQPAKLEDSAVYLCANSLGNNYEQYFGPGTRLTVT.

In regard to this clonotype: A much larger clone differs from this one at a single base, so this may be a read error. The gene calls are TRBV6-6 and TRBJ2-5; TRBD2 is a possible D gene (5 bases). This CDR3 comprises 14 residues. V was pared by 5 bases and J by 2 bases, with 12 bases between. CDR1 and CDR2 from the germline V gene are MNHNY and SVGAGI (reference sequence). The CDR3 DNA reads TGTGCCAGCAGTACGGGATTCTTACAAGAGACCCAGTACTTC. Translated, it gives CASSTGFLQETQYF.

In the case of this clonotype: A junction boundary mismatches the germline segment, possibly from a read error. The chain employs TRBV12-3 or TRBV12-4 and TRBJ2-5; tentative D call: TRBD2 (5 bases). CDR3 length: 13 amino acids. The CDR3 DNA sequence: TGTGTCAGCAGTTTAGTGGGGAGTGAGACCCAGTACTTC. Translation gives CVSSLVGSETQYF.

V gene TRBV7-8 combines with J gene TRBJ2-7; D gene uncertain. Germline lookup yields CDR1 SGHVS and CDR2 FQNEAQ. The CDR3 extends over 15 amino acids. The V end lost 5 bases, the J end lost 0 bases, and 14 bases lay between the germline ends. The CDR3 loop is CASSPLTASSYEQYF. The CDR3 region has the DNA TGTGCCAGCAGCCCCTTGACGGCAAGCTCCTACGAGCAGTACTTC. The complete variable domain, with remaining parts taken from reference TRBV7-8 and TRBJ2-7, reads GAGVSQSPRYKVAKRGQDVALRCDPISGHVSLFWYQQALGQGPEFLTYFQNEAQLDKSGLPSDRFFAERPEGSVSTLKIQRTQQEDSAVYLCASSPLTASSYEQYFGPGTRLTVT.

On this clonotype itself: A much bigger clone sits one base away, suggesting this may be a read error. The genes are TRBV7-9 and TRBJ2-7; D not resolved. The assigned J gene may be wrong: the sequence end matches TRBJ2-1 better. Germline values: CDR1 SEHNR, CDR2 FQNEAQ (reference sequence). The CDR3 is made up of 10 amino acids. The CDR3 reads CASSEYEQFF. The CDR3 DNA follows: TGTGCCAGCAGCGAATACGAGCAGTTCTTC.

To note about this clonotype: A single base separates this from a much larger clone, so it may be a read error. This chain connects TRBV7-9 to TRBJ2-7; 8 bases are a match to TRBD1. Unmatched junction bases numbered 7, after V lost 4 bases and J lost 2 bases. Germline loops: CDR1 SEHNR, CDR2 FQNEAQ (reference sequence). This CDR3 is built from 15 residues. The CDR3 is CASSSSTGVPYEQYF. The CDR3 region has the DNA TGTGCCAGCAGCTCGTCGACAGGGGTCCCCTACGAGCAGTACTTC.